The sequence of this T cell receptor (beta chain) was determined in a study of blood T cell repertoires in COVID-19. Study at large: The study drew acute and convalescent COVID-19 samples from the United States, Italy and Spain. PBMCs, B-cell-depleted T cells, or T cells were the source of the cDNA or gDNA that made up the material.

Generated by immunoSEQ multiplex PCR, the TCRdb table keeps only in-frame clones and is missing some. The sample includes about 100,000 clones, more than 75% of them seen just once. The CDR3 runs 16 residues. Germline assignment: CDR1 KGHSH and CDR2 LQKENI. Trimming removed 0 bases from V and 6 bases from J; junction bases left unmatched: 3. The source is a human donor in a cohort sampled during active COVID-19. What was sequenced was peripheral blood. The genes are TRBV18 and TRBJ2-1, with TRBD2 matching 12 bases. CDR3 residues: CASSPPASGRANEQFF. As DNA, the CDR3 is TGTGCCAGCTCACCACCCGCTAGCGGGAGGGCCAATGAGCAGTTCTTC.